This TCR beta chain was sequenced during a study of regulatory T cells in long-lasting Graves disease. V shed 7 bases and J shed 4 bases, with 15 bases lying between them. CDR1 and CDR2 (germline): SGHRS, YFSETQ. The CDR3 is made up of 13 amino acids. Documented time point: newly diagnosed GD, antithyroid drugs for less than 3 months. Making the TCR library involved RNA that had been extracted from PBMCs. To make TCR beta libraries, researchers used iRepertoire HTBI primers and Arm-PCR of CDR3 regions. In TCRdb, the multiplex PCR reads were re-called with MiXCR into one record per CDR3 protein. Among 530,000 or so distinct CDR3 sequences, about 16% were seen once, and the ten largest hold around 12%. The sample also formed part of further work on T cells in Graves' hyperthyroidism and ophthalmopathy.

The source was peripheral blood mononuclear cells (PBMCs), collected at new diagnosis, from a patient treated with antithyroid drugs. The chain recombines TRBV5-1 with TRBJ2-7; no clear D. The TCR comes from a man younger than 35 with Graves disease. Written as DNA, the CDR3 is TGCGCCAGCGGTGCCGGAAATAAATACGAGCAGTACTTC. Protein sequence: CASGAGNKYEQYF.